Each of the 6 T cell receptor beta chains below was sequenced from the same sample in a study of blood T cell repertoires in COVID-19. Measured with immunoSEQ multiplex PCR; TCRdb has only the in-frame clones, and not every one. The sample carries more than 200,000 clones, around 80% recorded once. Sequences were obtained from peripheral blood. These receptors all stem from a woman in her forties or fifties with acute or convalescent COVID-19.

This chain links TRBV24-1 with TRBJ2-1, with D perhaps matching TRBD1 (6 bases). V lost 4 bases to trimming and J lost 8 bases, with 17 bases between them. This CDR3 spans 15 amino acids. The germline V gene encodes CDR1 KGHDR and CDR2 SFDVKD. The DNA for the CDR3 is TGTGCCACCAGTGACCCCACAGGGAAAGTCGATGAGCAGTTCTTC. The encoded protein is CATSDPTGKVDEQFF.

This clone was counted a single time. V and J are TRBV27 and TRBJ2-7, with a weak D call TRBD2 (5 bases). V was clipped by 6 bases and J by 0 bases, with 21 bases between them. The CDR3 is 17 residues long. Looked up from germline, CDR1 is MNHEY and CDR2 is SMNVEV (reference sequence). The CDR3 region has the DNA TGTGCCAGCAGCCCAAACCTCGGCTTAGCGAGCTCCTACGAGCAGTACTTC. The encoded protein is CASSPNLGLASSYEQYF.

V usage is TRBV28 and J usage is TRBJ1-2, with D tentatively TRBD1 (5 bases). V shed 8 bases and J shed 2 bases, with 18 bases lying between them. The CDR3 has 15 amino acids. CDR1 and CDR2 from the germline V gene are MDHEN and SYDVKM. CDR3 amino acids: CASRHPTGVNYGYTF. The DNA for the CDR3 is TGTGCCAGCCGACATCCCACAGGTGTAAACTATGGCTACACCTTC.

V gene TRBV28 combines with J gene TRBJ1-1; 10 bases map to TRBD1. Looked up from germline, CDR1 is MDHEN and CDR2 is SYDVKM. CDR3 length: 14 amino acids. The V segment lost 3 bases and the J segment 11 bases; nucleotides outside the gene matches: 9. CDR3 coding DNA: TGTGCCAGCAGTTTGGGGACAGGGGAGTCAAGGGCTTTCTTT. Translated, it gives CASSLGTGESRAFF.

The chain's CDR3 is CASIVREGRYNEQFF. CDR3 nucleotide sequence: TGTGCCAGCATTGTACGGGAGGGCCGATACAATGAGCAGTTCTTC. The chain joins TRBV27 to TRBJ2-1; 8 nucleotides agree with TRBD2. Trimming cost V 7 bases and J 4 bases; bases outside gene matches: 9. The CDR3 has 15 residues. In germline, CDR1 is MNHEY, CDR2 SMNVEV (reference sequence).

The CDR3 region has the DNA TGCGCCAGCAGCTCAGGGGGCATGGCAAAAAACATTCAGTACTTC. Its translation: CASSSGGMAKNIQYF. The chain couples TRBV5-1 to TRBJ2-4; 8 nucleotides align to TRBD1. The CDR3 is 15 amino acids. V was pared by 3 bases and J by 4 bases, with 6 bases of the junction left unmatched. CDR1 is SGHRS and CDR2 is YFSETQ in the germline V gene.